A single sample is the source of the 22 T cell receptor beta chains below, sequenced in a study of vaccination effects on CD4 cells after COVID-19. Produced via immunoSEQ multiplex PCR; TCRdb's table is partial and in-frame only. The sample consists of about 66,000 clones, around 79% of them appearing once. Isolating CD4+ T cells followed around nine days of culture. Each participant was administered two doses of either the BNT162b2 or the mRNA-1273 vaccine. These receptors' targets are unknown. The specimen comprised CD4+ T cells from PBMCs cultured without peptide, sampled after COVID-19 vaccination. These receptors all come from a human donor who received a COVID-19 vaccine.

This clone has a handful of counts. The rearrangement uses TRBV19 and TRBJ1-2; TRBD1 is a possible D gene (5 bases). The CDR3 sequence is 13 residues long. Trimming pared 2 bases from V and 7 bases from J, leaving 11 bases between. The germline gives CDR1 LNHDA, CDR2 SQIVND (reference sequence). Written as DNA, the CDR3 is TGTGCCAGTAGTATACGACAGCCCCGTGGCTACACCTTC. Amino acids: CASSIRQPRGYTF.

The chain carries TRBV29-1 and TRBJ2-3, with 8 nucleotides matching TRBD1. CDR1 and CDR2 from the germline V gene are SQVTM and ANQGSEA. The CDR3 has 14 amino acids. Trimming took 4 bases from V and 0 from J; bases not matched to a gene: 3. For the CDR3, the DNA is TGCAGCGTTGCCCAGGGGGCTAGCACAGATACGCAGTATTTT. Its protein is CSVAQGASTDTQYF.

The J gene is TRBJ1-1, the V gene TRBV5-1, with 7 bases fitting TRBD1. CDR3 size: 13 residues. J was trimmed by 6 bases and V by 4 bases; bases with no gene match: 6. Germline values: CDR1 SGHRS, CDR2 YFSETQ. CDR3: CASSPNTGAEAFF. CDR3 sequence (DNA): TGCGCCAGCAGCCCTAATACAGGGGCTGAAGCTTTCTTT.

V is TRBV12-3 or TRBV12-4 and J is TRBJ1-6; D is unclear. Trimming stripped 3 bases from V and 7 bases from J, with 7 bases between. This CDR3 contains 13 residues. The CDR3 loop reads CASSFTRNSPLHF. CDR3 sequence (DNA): TGTGCCAGCAGTTTTACAAGGAATTCACCCCTCCACTTT.

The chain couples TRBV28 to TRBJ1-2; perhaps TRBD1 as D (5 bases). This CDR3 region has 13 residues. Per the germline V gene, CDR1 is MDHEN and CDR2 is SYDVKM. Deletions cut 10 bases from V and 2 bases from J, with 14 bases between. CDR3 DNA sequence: TGTGCCACCTGGGGGTGGGGCAACTATGGCTACACCTTC. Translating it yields CATWGWGNYGYTF.

The CDR3: CASSLTGQLNTEAFF. DNA of the CDR3: TGTGCCAGCAGCCTTACGGGACAACTGAACACTGAAGCTTTCTTT. The V call is TRBV7-9, the J call TRBJ1-1, with D maybe TRBD1 (6 bases). The germline V gene encodes CDR1 SEHNR and CDR2 FQNEAQ (reference sequence). Trimming took off 5 bases at V and 0 bases at J, with 13 bases between the two ends. The CDR3 consists of 15 residues.

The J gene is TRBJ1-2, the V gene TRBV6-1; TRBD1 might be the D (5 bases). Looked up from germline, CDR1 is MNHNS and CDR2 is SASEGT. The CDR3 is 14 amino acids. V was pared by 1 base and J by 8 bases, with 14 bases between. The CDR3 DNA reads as TGTGCCAGCAGTGAAGGGTTGGGGGACCGCGGCTACACCTTC. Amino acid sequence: CASSEGLGDRGYTF.

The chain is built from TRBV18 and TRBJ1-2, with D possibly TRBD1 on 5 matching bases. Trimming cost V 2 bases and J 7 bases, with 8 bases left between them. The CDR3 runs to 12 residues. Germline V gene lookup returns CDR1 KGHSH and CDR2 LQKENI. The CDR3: CASSPGTGGYTF. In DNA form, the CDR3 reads TGTGCCAGCTCACCAGGGACGGGTGGCTACACCTTC.

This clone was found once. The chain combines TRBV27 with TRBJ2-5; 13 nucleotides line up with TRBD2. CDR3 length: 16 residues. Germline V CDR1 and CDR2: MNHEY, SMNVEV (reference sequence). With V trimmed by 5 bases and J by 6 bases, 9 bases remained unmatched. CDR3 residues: CASSQGLAGPGQTQYF. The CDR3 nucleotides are TGTGCCAGCAGTCAGGGACTAGCGGGGCCGGGGCAGACCCAGTACTTC.

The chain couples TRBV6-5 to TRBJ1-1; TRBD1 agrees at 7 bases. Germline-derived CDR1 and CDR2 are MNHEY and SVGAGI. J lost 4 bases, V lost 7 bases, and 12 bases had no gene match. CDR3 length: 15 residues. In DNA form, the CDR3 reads TGTGCCAGCACTACAAATCGACAGGGAATCACTGAAGCTTTCTTT. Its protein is CASTTNRQGITEAFF.

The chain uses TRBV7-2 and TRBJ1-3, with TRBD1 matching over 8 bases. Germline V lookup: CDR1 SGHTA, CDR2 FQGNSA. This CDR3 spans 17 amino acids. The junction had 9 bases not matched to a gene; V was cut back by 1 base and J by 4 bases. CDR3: CASSLGAGRGQGNTIYF. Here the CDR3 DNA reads TGTGCCAGCAGCTTAGGGGCCGGCAGGGGGCAAGGAAACACCATATATTTT.

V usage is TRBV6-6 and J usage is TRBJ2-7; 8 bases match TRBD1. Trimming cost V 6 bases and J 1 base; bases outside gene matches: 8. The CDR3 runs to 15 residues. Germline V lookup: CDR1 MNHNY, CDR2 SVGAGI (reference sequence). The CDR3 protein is CASSPQGGLSYEQYV. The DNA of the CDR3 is TGTGCCAGCAGCCCACAGGGGGGCCTTTCCTACGAGCAGTACGTC.

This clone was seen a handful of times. This CDR3 is CASSLRGNTGELFF. CDR3 bases: TGTGCCAGCAGCTTAAGGGGTAACACCGGGGAGCTGTTTTTT. The chain recombines TRBV7-3 with TRBJ2-2; D not certain. The germline CDR1 and CDR2 sequences are SGHTA and FQGTGA. Trimming removed 1 base at V and 2 bases at J, with 5 bases between. This CDR3 region has 14 residues.

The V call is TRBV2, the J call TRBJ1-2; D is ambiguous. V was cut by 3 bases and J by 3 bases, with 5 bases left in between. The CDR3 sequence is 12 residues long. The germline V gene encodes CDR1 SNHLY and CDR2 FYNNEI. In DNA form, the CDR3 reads TGTGCCAGCAGTGACTTAGACTATGGCTACACCTTC. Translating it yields CASSDLDYGYTF.

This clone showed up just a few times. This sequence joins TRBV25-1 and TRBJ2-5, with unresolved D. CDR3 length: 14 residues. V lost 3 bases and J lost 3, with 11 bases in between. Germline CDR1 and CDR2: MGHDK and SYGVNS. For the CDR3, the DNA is TGTGCCAGCAGTGAGGAGCTATACAAAGAGACCCAGTACTTC. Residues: CASSEELYKETQYF.

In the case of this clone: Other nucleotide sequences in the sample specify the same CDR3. The CDR3 is CASSLGQTSTDTQYF. The DNA of the CDR3 is TGCGCCAGCAGCTTGGGGCAGACCAGCACAGATACGCAGTATTTT. This rearrangement joins TRBV5-1 to TRBJ2-3; D is undetermined. The CDR3 is 15 amino acids. Trimming left V 0 bases short and J 0 bases short, with 8 bases between. Germline V lookup: CDR1 SGHRS, CDR2 YFSETQ.

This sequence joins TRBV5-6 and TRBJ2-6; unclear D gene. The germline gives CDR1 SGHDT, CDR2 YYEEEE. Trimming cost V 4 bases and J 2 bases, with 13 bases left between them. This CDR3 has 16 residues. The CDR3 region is CASSATWSPGANVLTF. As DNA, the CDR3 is TGTGCCAGCAGCGCCACGTGGTCACCTGGGGCCAACGTCCTGACTTTC.

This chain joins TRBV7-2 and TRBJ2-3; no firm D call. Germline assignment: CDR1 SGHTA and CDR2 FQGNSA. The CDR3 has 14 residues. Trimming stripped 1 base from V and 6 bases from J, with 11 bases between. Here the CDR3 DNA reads TGTGCCAGCAGCTTAGAACAGTCTCGGGATACGCAGTATTTT. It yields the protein CASSLEQSRDTQYF.

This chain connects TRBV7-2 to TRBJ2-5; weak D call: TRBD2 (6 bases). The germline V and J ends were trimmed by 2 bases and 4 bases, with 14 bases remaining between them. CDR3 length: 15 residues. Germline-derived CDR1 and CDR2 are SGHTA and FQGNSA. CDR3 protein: CASSLFLRGRETQYF. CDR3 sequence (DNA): TGTGCCAGCAGCTTATTTTTGCGGGGACGAGAGACCCAGTACTTC.

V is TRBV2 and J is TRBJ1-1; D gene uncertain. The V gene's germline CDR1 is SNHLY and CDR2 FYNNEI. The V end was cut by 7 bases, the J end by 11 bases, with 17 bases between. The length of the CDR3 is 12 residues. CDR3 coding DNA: TGTGCCAGCAAGAGTGAGGGCACCGCGGCTTTCTTT. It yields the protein CASKSEGTAAFF. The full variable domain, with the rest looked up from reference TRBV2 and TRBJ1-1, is EPEVTQTPSHQVTQMGQEVILRCVPISNHLYFYWYRQILGQKVEFLVSFYNNEISEKSEIFDDQFSVERPDGSNFTLKIRSTKLEDSAMYFCASKSEGTAAFFGQGTRLTVV.

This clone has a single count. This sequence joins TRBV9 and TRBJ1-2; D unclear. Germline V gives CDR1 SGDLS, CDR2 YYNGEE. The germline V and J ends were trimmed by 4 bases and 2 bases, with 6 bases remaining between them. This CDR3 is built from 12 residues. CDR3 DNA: TGTGCCAGCAGCACTACAAACTATGGCTACACCTTC. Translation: CASSTTNYGYTF.

The CDR3 spells CASSIQGQGSGELFF. Written as DNA, the CDR3 is TGTGCCAGTAGTATTCAAGGACAGGGATCCGGGGAGCTGTTTTTT. This sequence joins TRBV19 and TRBJ2-2; 8 bases are a match to TRBD1. V shed 3 bases, J shed 6 bases, and the junction held 6 bases outside the gene matches. The length of the CDR3 is 15 residues. CDR1 and CDR2 from the germline V gene are LNHDA and SQIVND (reference sequence). Supplemented by reference TRBV19 and TRBJ2-2, the full variable domain reads DGGITQSPKYLFRKEGQNVTLSCEQNLNHDAMYWYRQDPGQGLRLIYYSQIVNDFQKGDIAEGYSVSREKKESFPLTVTSAQKNPTAFYLCASSIQGQGSGELFFGEGSRLTVL.